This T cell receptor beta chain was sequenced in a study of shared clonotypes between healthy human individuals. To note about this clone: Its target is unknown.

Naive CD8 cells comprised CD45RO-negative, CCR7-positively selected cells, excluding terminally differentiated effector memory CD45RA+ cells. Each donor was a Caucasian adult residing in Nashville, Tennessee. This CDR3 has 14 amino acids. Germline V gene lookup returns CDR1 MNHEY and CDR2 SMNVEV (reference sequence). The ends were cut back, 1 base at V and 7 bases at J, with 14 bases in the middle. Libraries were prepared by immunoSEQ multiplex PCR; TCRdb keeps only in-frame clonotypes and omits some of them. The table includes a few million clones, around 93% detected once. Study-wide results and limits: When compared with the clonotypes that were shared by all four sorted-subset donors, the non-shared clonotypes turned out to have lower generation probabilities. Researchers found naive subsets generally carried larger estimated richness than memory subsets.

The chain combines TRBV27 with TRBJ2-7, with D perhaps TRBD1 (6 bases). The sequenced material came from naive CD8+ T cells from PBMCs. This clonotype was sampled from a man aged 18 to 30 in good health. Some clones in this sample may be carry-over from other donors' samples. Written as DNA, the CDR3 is TGTGCCAGCAGTTTATTTGTTGAGGGGGATGAGCAGTACTTC. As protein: CASSLFVEGDEQYF.